The rows below give T cell receptor beta chains drawn from one sample of a study of CD8+CD57+ T cells in acquired aplastic anemia. TCRdb redid the calling of the reads with MiXCR, one entry per CDR3 protein. The sample has a few hundred thousand distinct CDR3 sequences, 34% seen once. Input material: sorted CD4+, CD8+, or CD8+CD57+ T cells (not recorded which) from PBMCs. All receptors come from a human donor in good health, serving as a control. The CDR3 runs from the conserved cysteine through the conserved F or W. The D gene is left open where the match is weak. Size is stated for part of the rows, as once, few or many counts, or as a class when the clone is expanded.

v_gene	abundance	j_gene	d_gene	CDR3nt	CDR3aa
TRBV5-4	few	TRBJ2-7	TRBD2	TGTGCCAGCAGCTTGGTGGGACTAGCGGGAAACGAGCAGTACTTC	CASSLVGLAGNEQYF
TRBV7-9	.	TRBJ1-1	.	TGTGCCAGCAGCTCCGAGGTGAACACTGAAGCTTTCTTT	CASSSEVNTEAFF
TRBV12-3/TRBV12-4	many	TRBJ2-1	.	TGTGCCAGCAGTTTAACCGTTGTCTCCTACAATGAGCAGTTCTTC	CASSLTVVSYNEQFF
TRBV19	.	TRBJ2-1	.	TGTGCCAGTAGTATAACTTCGCACAATGAGCAGTTCTTC	CASSITSHNEQFF
TRBV10-3	.	TRBJ2-5	.	TGTGCCATCAGTGGGGGGGACTTCCAAGAGACCCAGTACTTC	CAISGGDFQETQYF
TRBV11-1	few	TRBJ2-3	TRBD2	TGTGCCAGCAGCTTAAGCGGGAGCGGGGGCACAGATACGCAGTATTTT	CASSLSGSGGTDTQYF
TRBV29-1	many	TRBJ2-5	.	TGCAGCGTTGTTCTGGGGGAAGAGACCCAGTACTTC	CSVVLGEETQYF
TRBV5-1	.	TRBJ2-7	.	TGCGCCAGCAGCCCGACCGCCGTCTCCTACGAGCAGTACTTC	CASSPTAVSYEQYF
TRBV12-3/TRBV12-4	.	TRBJ1-5	TRBD1	TGTGCCAGCAGTTTAAAAAGGGACAGAGGGCCCCAGCATTTT	CASSLKRDRGPQHF
TRBV12-3/TRBV12-4	few	TRBJ2-5	TRBD2	TGTGCCAGCAGTTTAGTTTTAGCGGGGCAAGAGACCCAGTACTTC	CASSLVLAGQETQYF
TRBV7-9	.	TRBJ1-2	.	TGTGCCGACAGCTGGGAAGGGTATGGCTACACCTTC	CADSWEGYGYTF
TRBV7-2	.	TRBJ2-7	TRBD2	TGTGCCAGCAGCACGACTAGCGGGGGGGGTGAGCAGTACTTC	CASSTTSGGGEQYF
TRBV7-6	.	TRBJ1-6	TRBD1	TGTGCCAGCAGCTCGGACAGGAATTCACCCCTCCACTTT	CASSSDRNSPLHF
TRBV7-2	few	TRBJ1-1	TRBD1	TGTGCCAGCAGCCCAGGGGGGTGGGGGTTTGAAGCTTTCTTT	CASSPGGWGFEAFF
TRBV20-1	.	TRBJ1-1	.	TGCAGTGCTAGCTTAGGGGGAGCTTTCTTT	CSASLGGAFF
TRBV4-1	many	TRBJ1-2	.	TGCGCCAGCAGCCCCGGGGGGGACAACAGCTATGGCTACACCTTC	CASSPGGDNSYGYTF
TRBV20-1	many	TRBJ2-5	.	TGCAGTGCTAGTAAAGAGACCCAGTACTTC	CSASKETQYF
TRBV14	few	TRBJ2-2	.	TGTGCCAGCAGCGAACAGACGAGGGGGGTCACCGGGGAGCTGTTTTTT	CASSEQTRGVTGELFF
TRBV20-1	.	TRBJ1-3	.	TGCAGTGCTAGACCTACAGGGAATTCATTCGGAAACACCATATATTTT	CSARPTGNSFGNTIYF
TRBV20-1	many	TRBJ2-1	TRBD2	TGCAGTGCTAGAGCCTGGGGTGGACTAGCGGGAGGGGGTGAGCAGTTCTTC	CSARAWGGLAGGGEQFF
TRBV20-1	.	TRBJ1-5	.	TGCAGTGCTAGCCCAAGACAAAACAATCAGCCCCAGCATTTT	CSASPRQNNQPQHF
TRBV5-6	.	TRBJ2-3	.	TGTGCCAGCAGATCGACCGAGACTAGACTCACAGATACGCAGTATTTT	CASRSTETRLTDTQYF
TRBV7-9	many	TRBJ2-7	TRBD1	TGTGCCAGCAGCGAAAACGCACAGGGGGCGTACGAGCAGTACTTC	CASSENAQGAYEQYF
TRBV29-1	.	TRBJ1-6	.	TGCAGCGTGGGGCGGGGGGCGAATTCACCCCTCCACTTT	CSVGRGANSPLHF
TRBV12-3/TRBV12-4	.	TRBJ2-3	.	TGTGCCAGCAGTTTTCAATCCCGGACTCTGCAGTATTTT	CASSFQSRTLQYF
TRBV4-1	.	TRBJ1-3	TRBD1	TGCGCCAGCAGCCAAGGTCAGGGCAGGGGGCTTGGAAACACCATATATTTT	CASSQGQGRGLGNTIYF
TRBV5-4	many	TRBJ1-6	TRBD1	TGTGCCAGCAGCTTAGGGACAGGGCCAAGGTCACCCCTCCACTTT	CASSLGTGPRSPLHF
TRBV10-3	.	TRBJ1-6	TRBD1	TGTGCCATTGGACAGGGTGATTCACCCCTCCACTTT	CAIGQGDSPLHF
TRBV6-1	.	TRBJ1-1	TRBD1	TGTGCCAGCAATATAAGGACAGGGCAGAACACTGAAGCTTTCTTT	CASNIRTGQNTEAFF
TRBV5-1	.	TRBJ2-1	.	TGCGCCAGCAGCTTGGGAGTTAGCGGTTCCTACAATGAGCAGTTCTTC	CASSLGVSGSYNEQFF
TRBV29-1	.	TRBJ2-7	TRBD1	TGCAGCGTCGCCGGACAGGCCTACGAGCAGTACTTC	CSVAGQAYEQYF
TRBV5-6	.	TRBJ2-5	.	TGTGCCAGCATCACAGCCGGCGGCCAAGAGACCCAGTACTTC	CASITAGGQETQYF
TRBV15	.	TRBJ1-1	.	TGTGCCACCTCGTCATGGGGCACTGAAGCTTTCTTT	CATSSWGTEAFF
TRBV20-1	once	TRBJ1-1	TRBD1	TGCAGTGTCCGGGACAGGGGGCGCGGGAGTGGCACTGAAGCTTTCTTT	CSVRDRGRGSGTEAFF
TRBV4-2	few	TRBJ1-1	.	TGTGCCAGCAGCCAAGACTGGCGAACCGCACTTGAAGCTTTCTTT	CASSQDWRTALEAFF
TRBV20-1	many	TRBJ2-7	.	TGCAGTGCTAGAGATACGTCAGTCCCTATGGACGAGCAGTACTTC	CSARDTSVPMDEQYF
TRBV20-1	once	TRBJ1-2	TRBD1	TGCAGTGCTAGAGCGACAGGGGACTATGGCTACACCTTC	CSARATGDYGYTF
TRBV2	many	TRBJ2-7	.	TGTGCCAGCAGTGAAGACAGGGATAGCGAGCAGTACTTC	CASSEDRDSEQYF
TRBV9	.	TRBJ2-5	.	TGTGCCAGCAGCGACCCGCCGGGGGGCCCTCAAGAGACCCAGTACTTC	CASSDPPGGPQETQYF
TRBV7-6	.	TRBJ1-6	.	TGTGCCAGCAGCTTAGAGGGAGGCCCGCGTTCACCCCTCCACTTT	CASSLEGGPRSPLHF
TRBV29-1	.	TRBJ2-3	TRBD1	TGCAGCGGTGAGGCCACAGGGGGCACAGATACGCAGTATTTT	CSGEATGGTDTQYF
TRBV27	few	TRBJ1-1	.	TGTGCCAGCAGTTTATCTGCGACATCAAGGGCTTTCTTT	CASSLSATSRAFF
TRBV3-1	.	TRBJ1-2	.	TGTGCCAGCAGTCCCACCTCTAACTATGGCTACACCTTC	CASSPTSNYGYTF
TRBV2	.	TRBJ1-1	.	TGTGCCAGCAGTGGCCCAGGGAACACTGAAGCTTTCTTT	CASSGPGNTEAFF
TRBV30	.	TRBJ1-3	TRBD1	TGTGCCTGGGCCGGGACAGAGAGAAACACCATATATTTT	CAWAGTERNTIYF
TRBV25-1	once	TRBJ2-7	TRBD2	TGTGCCAGCAGTGACGTCGGGGGAGGGTTGTCCTACGAGCAGTACTTC	CASSDVGGGLSYEQYF
TRBV19	few	TRBJ1-3	.	TGTGCCAGTAGTCTTATGGCAGGAGATGGAAACACCATATATTTT	CASSLMAGDGNTIYF
TRBV30	.	TRBJ1-2	TRBD1	TGTGCCTGGAGTCAAAAGTTGGGGACAGGTGAACTTTCTAGCTATGGCTACACCTTC	CAWSQKLGTGELSSYGYTF
TRBV6-1	.	TRBJ2-7	.	TGTGCCAGCAGTGAGTTTACGACCGGGACTCGGGCCAACGAGCAGTACTTC	CASSEFTTGTRANEQYF
TRBV4-2	.	TRBJ2-1	.	TGTGCCAGCAGCCAAGTAGGGGGAGGGGACCCCAATGAGCAGTTCTTC	CASSQVGGGDPNEQFF